This T cell receptor (beta chain) was captured in a study of T cell repertoires in cytomegalovirus infection. This CDR3 region has 16 residues. V lost 7 bases, J lost 6 bases, and 19 bases lay in between. From germline, CDR1 is MNHEY and CDR2 SMNVEV (reference sequence). Each CDR3 protein is one row after TCRdb ran MiXCR on the reads. The table has around 310,000 distinct CDR3 sequences, almost 30% seen once; the top ten hold 15% to 25%. About this clonotype itself: What it recognizes is unknown.

This receptor was identified in a human donor in good health (CMV status not recorded). Some clones in this sample may be carry-over from other donors' samples. The source material was cultured PBMCs, sampled from culture after CMV antigen stimulation. J is TRBJ1-6 and V is TRBV27; no clear D. The CDR3 DNA follows: TGTGCCAGCACCCCCGGGGTGGGAGGAAGTAATTCACCCCTCCACTTT. Translated, it gives CASTPGVGGSNSPLHF.